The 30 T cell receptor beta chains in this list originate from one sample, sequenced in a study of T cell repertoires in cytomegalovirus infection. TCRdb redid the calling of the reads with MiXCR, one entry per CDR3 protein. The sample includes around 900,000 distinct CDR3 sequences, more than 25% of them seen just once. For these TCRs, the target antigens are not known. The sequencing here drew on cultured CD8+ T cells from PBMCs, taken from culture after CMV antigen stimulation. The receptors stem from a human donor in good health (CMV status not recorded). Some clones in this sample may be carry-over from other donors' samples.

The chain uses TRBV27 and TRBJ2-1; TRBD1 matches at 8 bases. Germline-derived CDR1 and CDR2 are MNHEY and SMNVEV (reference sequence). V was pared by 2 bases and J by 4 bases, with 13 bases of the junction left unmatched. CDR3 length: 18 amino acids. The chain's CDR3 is CASSLAGTGPSNYNEQFF. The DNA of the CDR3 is TGTGCCAGCAGTTTAGCGGGGACAGGCCCATCCAATTACAATGAGCAGTTCTTC.

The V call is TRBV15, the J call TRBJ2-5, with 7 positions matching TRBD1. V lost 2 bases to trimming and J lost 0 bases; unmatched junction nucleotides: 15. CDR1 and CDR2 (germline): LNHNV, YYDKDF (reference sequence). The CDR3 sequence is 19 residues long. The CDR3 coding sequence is TGTGCCACCAGCAGATTTGGTACAGGGGCCCCCGAAGACCAAGAGACCCAGTACTTC. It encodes CATSRFGTGAPEDQETQYF.

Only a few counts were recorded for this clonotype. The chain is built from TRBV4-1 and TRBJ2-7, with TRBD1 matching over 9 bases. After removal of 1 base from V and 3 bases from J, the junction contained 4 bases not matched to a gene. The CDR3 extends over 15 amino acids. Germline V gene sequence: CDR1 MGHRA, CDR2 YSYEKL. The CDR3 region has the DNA TGCGCCAGCAGCCAAGGGGGACAGGGTGGCTACGAGCAGTACTTC. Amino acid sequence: CASSQGGQGGYEQYF.

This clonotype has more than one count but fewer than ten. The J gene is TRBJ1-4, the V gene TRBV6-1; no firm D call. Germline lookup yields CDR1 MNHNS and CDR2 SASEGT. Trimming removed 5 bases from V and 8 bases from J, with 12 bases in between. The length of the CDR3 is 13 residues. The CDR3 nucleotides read TGTGCCAGCAGTCCCCGGACCTCGGAAAAACTGTTTTTT. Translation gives CASSPRTSEKLFF.

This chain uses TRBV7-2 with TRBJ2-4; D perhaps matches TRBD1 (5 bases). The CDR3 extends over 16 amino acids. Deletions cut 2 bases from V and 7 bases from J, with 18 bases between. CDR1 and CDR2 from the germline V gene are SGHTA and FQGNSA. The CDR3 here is CASSLPIALRVNIQYF. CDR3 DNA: TGTGCCAGCAGCTTACCGATAGCTCTCAGGGTGAACATTCAGTACTTC.

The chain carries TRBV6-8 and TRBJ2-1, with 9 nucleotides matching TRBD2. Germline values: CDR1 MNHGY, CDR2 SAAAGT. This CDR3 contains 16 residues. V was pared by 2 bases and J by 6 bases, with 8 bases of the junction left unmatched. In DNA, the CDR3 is TGTGCCAGCAGTTACGGGCTAGCGGGACTTTGCAATGAGCAGTTCTTC. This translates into CASSYGLAGLCNEQFF.

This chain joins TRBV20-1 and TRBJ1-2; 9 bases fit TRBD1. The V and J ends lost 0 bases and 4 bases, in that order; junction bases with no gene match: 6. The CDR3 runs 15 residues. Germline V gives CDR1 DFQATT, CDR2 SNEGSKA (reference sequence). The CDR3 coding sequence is TGCAGTGCTAGAGACGCGGACAGGGGAATCTATGGCTACACCTTC. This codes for CSARDADRGIYGYTF.

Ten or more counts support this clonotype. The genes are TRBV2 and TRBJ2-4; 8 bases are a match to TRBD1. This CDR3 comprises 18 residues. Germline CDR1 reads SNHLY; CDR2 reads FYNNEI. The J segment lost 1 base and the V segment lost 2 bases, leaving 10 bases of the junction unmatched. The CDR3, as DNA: TGTGCCAGCAGTGAACAGGGGGCGTTACGACGCGCCAAAAACATTCAGTACTTC. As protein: CASSEQGALRRAKNIQYF.

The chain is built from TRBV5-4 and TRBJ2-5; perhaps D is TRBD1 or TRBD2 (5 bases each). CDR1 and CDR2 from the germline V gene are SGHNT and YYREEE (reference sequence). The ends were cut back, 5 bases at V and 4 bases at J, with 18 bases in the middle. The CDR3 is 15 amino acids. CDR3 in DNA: TGTGCCAGCAGGGGGACCGGGGCGAAGAGAGAGACCCAGTACTTC. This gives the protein CASRGTGAKRETQYF.

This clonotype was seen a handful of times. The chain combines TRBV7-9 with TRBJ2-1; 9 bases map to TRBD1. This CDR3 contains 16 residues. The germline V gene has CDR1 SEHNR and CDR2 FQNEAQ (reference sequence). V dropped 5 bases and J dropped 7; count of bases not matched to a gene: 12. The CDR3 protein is CASSRKQGAGWNEQFF. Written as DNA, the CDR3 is TGTGCCAGCAGCCGCAAACAGGGGGCAGGGTGGAATGAGCAGTTCTTC.

CDR3 region: CASSLSPGAQDGYTF. CDR3 bases: TGTGCCAGCAGTTTATCCCCGGGGGCGCAGGATGGCTACACCTTC. V is TRBV27 and J is TRBJ1-2, with D perhaps TRBD1 (6 bases). V lost 0 bases to trimming and J lost 6 bases, with 14 bases between them. Germline assignment: CDR1 MNHEY and CDR2 SMNVEV (reference sequence). This CDR3 is built from 15 residues.

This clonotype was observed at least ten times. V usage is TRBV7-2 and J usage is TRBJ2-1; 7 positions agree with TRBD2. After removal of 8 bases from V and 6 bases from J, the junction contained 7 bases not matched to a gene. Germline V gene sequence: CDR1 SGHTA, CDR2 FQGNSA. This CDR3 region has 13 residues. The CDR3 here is CASVGLVSNEQFF. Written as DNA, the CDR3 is TGTGCCAGCGTTGGACTAGTCAGCAATGAGCAGTTCTTC. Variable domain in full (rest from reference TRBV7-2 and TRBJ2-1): GAGVSQSPSNKVTEKGKDVELRCDPISGHTALYWYRQSLGQGLEFLIYFQGNSAPDKSGLPSDRFSAERTGGSVSTLTIQRTQQEDSAVYLCASVGLVSNEQFFGPGTRLTVL.

The CDR3 here is CASKGKTLHF. For the CDR3, the DNA is TGCGCCAGCAAGGGTAAGACCCTCCACTTT. This chain links TRBV5-1 with TRBJ1-6; no definite D call. The V end lost 6 bases, the J end lost 14 bases, and 9 bases lay between the germline ends. The CDR3 length is 10 residues. Germline CDR1 is SGHRS and CDR2 is YFSETQ. Variable domain in full (rest from reference TRBV5-1 and TRBJ1-6): KAGVTQTPRYLIKTRGQQVTLSCSPISGHRSVSWYQQTPGQGLQFLFEYFSETQRNKGNFPGRFSGRQFSNSRSEMNVSTLELGDSALYLCASKGKTLHFGNGTRLTVT.

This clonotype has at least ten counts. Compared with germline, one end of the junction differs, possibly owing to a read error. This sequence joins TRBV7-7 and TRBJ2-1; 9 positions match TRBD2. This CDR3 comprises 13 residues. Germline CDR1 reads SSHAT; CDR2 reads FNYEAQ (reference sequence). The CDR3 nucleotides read TGTGCTAGCAGCTTTATTAGCGGGGGTGAGCAGTTCTTC. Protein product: CASSFISGGEQFF. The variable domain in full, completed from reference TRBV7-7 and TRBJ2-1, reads GAGVSQSPRYKVTKRGQDVTLRCDPISSHATLYWYQQALGQGPEFLTYFNYEAQPDKSGLPSDRFSAERPEGSISTLTIQRTEQRDSAMYRCASSFISGGEQFFGPGTRLTVL.

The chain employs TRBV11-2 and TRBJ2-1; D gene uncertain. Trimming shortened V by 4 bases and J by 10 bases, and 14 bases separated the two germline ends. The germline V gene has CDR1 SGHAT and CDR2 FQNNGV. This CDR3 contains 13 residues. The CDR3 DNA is TGTGCCAGCAGCTCCGGAAACCCTAGGGAGCAGTTCTTC. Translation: CASSSGNPREQFF.

CDR3 nucleotide sequence: TGTGCCAGCACTCAAGGGAGGACTGAAGCTTTCTTT. Translation: CASTQGRTEAFF. V usage is TRBV6-2 or TRBV6-3 and J usage is TRBJ1-1; D is unclear. V was pared by 7 bases and J by 5 bases, with 11 bases between. The germline V gene has CDR1 MNHEY and CDR2 SVGEGT. CDR3 length equals 12 residues.

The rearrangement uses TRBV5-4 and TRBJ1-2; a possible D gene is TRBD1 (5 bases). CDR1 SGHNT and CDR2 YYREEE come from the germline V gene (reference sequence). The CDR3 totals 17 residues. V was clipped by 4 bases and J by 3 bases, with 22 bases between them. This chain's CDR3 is CASSPNRPGSLDYGYTF. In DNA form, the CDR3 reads TGTGCCAGCAGCCCGAACCGACCAGGGTCGTTGGACTATGGCTACACCTTC.

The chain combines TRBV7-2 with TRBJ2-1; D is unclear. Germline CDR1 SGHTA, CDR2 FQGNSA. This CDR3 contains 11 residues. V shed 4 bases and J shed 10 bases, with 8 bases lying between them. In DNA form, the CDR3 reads TGTGCCAGCAGCTACATTACGGAGCAGTTCTTC. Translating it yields CASSYITEQFF.

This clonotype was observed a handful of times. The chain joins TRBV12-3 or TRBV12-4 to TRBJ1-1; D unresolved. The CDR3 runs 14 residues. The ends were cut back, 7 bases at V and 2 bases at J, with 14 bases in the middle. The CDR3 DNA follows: TGTGCCAGCACAACGAGAGGTCTCAACACTGAAGCTTTCTTT. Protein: CASTTRGLNTEAFF.

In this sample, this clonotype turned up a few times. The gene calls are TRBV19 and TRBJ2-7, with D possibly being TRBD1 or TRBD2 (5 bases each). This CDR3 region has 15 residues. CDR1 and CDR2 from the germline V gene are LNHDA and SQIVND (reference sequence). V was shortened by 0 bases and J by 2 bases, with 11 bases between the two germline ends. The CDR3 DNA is TGTGCCAGTAGTATAGAGGTCGGGACCCCCTACGAGCAGTACTTC. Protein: CASSIEVGTPYEQYF.

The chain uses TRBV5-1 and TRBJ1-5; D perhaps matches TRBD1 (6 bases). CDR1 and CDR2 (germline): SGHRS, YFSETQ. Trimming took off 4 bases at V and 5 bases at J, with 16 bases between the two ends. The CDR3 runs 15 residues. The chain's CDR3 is CASSKGIGGDQPQHF. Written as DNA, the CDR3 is TGCGCCAGCAGCAAGGGGATAGGGGGAGATCAGCCCCAGCATTTT.

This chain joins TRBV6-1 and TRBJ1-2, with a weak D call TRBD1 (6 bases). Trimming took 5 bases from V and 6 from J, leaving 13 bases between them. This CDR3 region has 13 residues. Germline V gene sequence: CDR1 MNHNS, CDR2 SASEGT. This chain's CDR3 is CASSSGHSNGYTF. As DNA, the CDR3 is TGTGCCAGCAGTTCGGGACATTCAAATGGCTACACCTTC.

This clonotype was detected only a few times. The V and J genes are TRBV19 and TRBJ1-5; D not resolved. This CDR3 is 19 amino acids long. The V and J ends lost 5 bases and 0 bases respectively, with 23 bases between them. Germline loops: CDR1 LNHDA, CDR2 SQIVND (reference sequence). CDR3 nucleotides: TGTGCCAGTAGTCGAAACATACCGTCCAGGACCGTTAGCAATCAGCCCCAGCATTTT. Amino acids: CASSRNIPSRTVSNQPQHF. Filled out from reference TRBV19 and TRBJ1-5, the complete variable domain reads DGGITQSPKYLFRKEGQNVTLSCEQNLNHDAMYWYRQDPGQGLRLIYYSQIVNDFQKGDIAEGYSVSREKKESFPLTVTSAQKNPTAFYLCASSRNIPSRTVSNQPQHFGDGTRLSIL.

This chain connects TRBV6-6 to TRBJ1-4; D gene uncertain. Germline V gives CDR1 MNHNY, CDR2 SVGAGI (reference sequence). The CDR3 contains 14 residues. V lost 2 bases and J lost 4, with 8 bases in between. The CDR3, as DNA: TGTGCCAGCAGTTACGTACGGTTTAATGAAAAACTGTTTTTT. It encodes CASSYVRFNEKLFF.

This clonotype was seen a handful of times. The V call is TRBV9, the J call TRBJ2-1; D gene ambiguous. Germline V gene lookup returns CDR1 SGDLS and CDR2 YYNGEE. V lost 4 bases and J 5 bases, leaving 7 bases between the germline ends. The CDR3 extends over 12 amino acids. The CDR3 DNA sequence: TGTGCCAGCAGCAAAGACAACAATGAGCAGTTCTTC. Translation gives CASSKDNNEQFF.

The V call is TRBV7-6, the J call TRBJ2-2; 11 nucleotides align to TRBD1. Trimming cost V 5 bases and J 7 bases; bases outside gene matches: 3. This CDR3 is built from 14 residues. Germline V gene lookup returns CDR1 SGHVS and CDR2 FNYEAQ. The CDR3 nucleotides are TGTGCCAGCAGCCGGACAGGGGGCATCGGGGAGCTGTTTTTT. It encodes CASSRTGGIGELFF.

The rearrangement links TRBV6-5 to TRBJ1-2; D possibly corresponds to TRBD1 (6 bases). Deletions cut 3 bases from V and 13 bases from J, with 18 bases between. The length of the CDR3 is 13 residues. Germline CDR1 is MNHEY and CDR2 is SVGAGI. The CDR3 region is CASSYSTGSALTF. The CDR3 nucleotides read TGTGCCAGCAGTTATTCTACAGGGTCAGCTCTCACCTTC.

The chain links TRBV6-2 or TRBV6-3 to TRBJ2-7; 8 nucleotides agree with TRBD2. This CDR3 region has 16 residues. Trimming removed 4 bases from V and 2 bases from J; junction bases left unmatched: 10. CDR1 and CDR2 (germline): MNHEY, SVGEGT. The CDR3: CASSCVPSGRAYEQYV. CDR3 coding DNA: TGTGCCAGCAGTTGCGTCCCTAGCGGGCGCGCCTACGAGCAGTACGTC.

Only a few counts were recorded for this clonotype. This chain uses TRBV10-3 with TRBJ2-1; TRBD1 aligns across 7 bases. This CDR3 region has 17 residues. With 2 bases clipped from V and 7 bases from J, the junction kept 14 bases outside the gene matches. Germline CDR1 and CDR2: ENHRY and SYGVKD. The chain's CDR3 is CAISEPATGSLMNEQFF. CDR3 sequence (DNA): TGTGCCATCAGTGAGCCCGCGACAGGGAGTTTGATGAATGAGCAGTTCTTC.

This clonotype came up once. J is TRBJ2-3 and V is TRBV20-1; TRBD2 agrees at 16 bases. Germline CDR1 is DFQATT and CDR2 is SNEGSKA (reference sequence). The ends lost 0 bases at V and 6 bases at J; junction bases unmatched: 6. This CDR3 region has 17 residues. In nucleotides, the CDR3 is TGCAGTGCTAGAGACGGGACTAGCGGGGGGGGCCCCGATACGCAGTATTTT. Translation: CSARDGTSGGGPDTQYF.